A selection of T cell receptor beta chains follows, all from one sample in a study of regulatory T cells in long-lasting Graves disease. One entry per CDR3 protein results from TCRdb running MiXCR on the multiplex PCR reads. The data contain about 300,000 distinct CDR3 sequences, around 21% of them singletons. Sequenced here: peripheral blood mononuclear cells (PBMCs), sampled when the disease was refractory, from a patient treated with antithyroid drugs. These receptors came from a female donor with Graves disease. CDR3s include the opening cysteine and the closing phenylalanine or tryptophan. The D gene is left open where the match is weak. Expanded clones are given a class, and other clones once, few, many or no size at all.

TRBJ2-4 | - | TRBV7-2 | TRBD1 | TGTGCCAGCAGCTTAACCGGGACAGGGGATACCAAAAACATTCAGTACTTC | CASSLTGTGDTKNIQYF
TRBJ2-7 | - | TRBV7-9 | - | TGTGCCAGCAGCTTCAGCTATAGCGACGAGCAGTACTTC | CASSFSYSDEQYF
TRBJ2-3 | - | TRBV7-2 | TRBD2 | TGTGCCAGCAGCTTAGCCGTCGGGGTAGCGGGAATTACAGATACGCAGTATTTT | CASSLAVGVAGITDTQYF
TRBJ2-7 | many | TRBV3-1 | - | TGTGCCAGCAGCCAAGAAGGCTACGAGCAGTACTTC | CASSQEGYEQYF
TRBJ1-5 | few | TRBV2 | TRBD1 | TGTGCCAGCAGTGAGACTCCGACAGGGGTCAATCAGCCCCAGCATTTT | CASSETPTGVNQPQHF
TRBJ2-7 | many | TRBV13 | - | TGTGCCAGCAGCCACGGGTGGGGGAGTCACAACGAGCAGTACTTC | CASSHGWGSHNEQYF
TRBJ2-7 | - | TRBV6-5 | - | TGTGCCAGCAGTTATCTTGACCCTCTGATCTACGAGCAGTACTTC | CASSYLDPLIYEQYF
TRBJ2-7 | many | TRBV29-1 | - | TGCAGCGTACTTGACAGGCGACGATCCTACGAGCAGTACTTC | CSVLDRRRSYEQYF
TRBJ2-3 | - | TRBV28 | - | TGTGCCAGCAGGACCGGGCCCACAAGCACAGATACGCAGTATTTT | CASRTGPTSTDTQYF
TRBJ2-7 | many | TRBV7-2 | - | TGTGCCAGCAGCTCCCTTGTCTACGAGCAGTACTTC | CASSSLVYEQYF
TRBJ2-1 | - | TRBV6-2/TRBV6-3 | TRBD2 | TGTGCCAGCAGTTCCCTACTAGCGGGAGGTAATGAGCAGTTCTTC | CASSSLLAGGNEQFF
TRBJ1-2 | - | TRBV19 | - | TGTGCCAGTAGCCCGGGATCCTATCATGGCTACACCTTC | CASSPGSYHGYTF
TRBJ2-1 | once | TRBV29-1 | TRBD2 | TGCAGCGTTGAAGATTGGCTAGCGGGAGACGGCTCCTACAATGAGCAGTTCTTC | CSVEDWLAGDGSYNEQFF
TRBJ1-4 | many | TRBV5-5 | TRBD1 | TGTGCCAGCAGCAGACAGGGGCTGGATGAAAAACTGTTTTTT | CASSRQGLDEKLFF
TRBJ2-4 | few | TRBV6-9 | - | TGTGCCAGCAGTTACTCTAGACAGGACTACCTAACTACCAAAAACATTCAGTACTTC | CASSYSRQDYLTTKNIQYF
TRBJ2-7 | - | TRBV7-9 | - | TGTGCCAGCAGCTTAGAACCGGGTTTGAGCGAGCAGTACTTC | CASSLEPGLSEQYF
TRBJ2-5 | many | TRBV2 | TRBD2 | TGTGCCAGCGAGCGGACTAGCGGGAGATTACAGGAGACCCAGTACTTC | CASERTSGRLQETQYF
TRBJ2-4 | few | TRBV27 | - | TGTGCCAGCGGGCCCGTGGGGAGAAACATTCAGTACTTC | CASGPVGRNIQYF